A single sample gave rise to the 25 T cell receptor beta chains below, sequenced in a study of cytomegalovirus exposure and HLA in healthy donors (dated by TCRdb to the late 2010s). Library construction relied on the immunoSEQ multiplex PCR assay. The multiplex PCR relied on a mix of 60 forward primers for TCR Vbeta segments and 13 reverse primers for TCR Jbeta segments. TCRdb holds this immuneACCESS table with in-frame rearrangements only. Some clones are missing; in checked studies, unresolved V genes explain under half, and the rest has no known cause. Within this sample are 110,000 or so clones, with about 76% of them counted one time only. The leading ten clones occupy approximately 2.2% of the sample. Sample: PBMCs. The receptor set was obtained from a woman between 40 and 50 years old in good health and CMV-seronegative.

The CDR3 DNA reads TGTGCCAGCAGCCTATCCGGGACAGGGGGCTACGAGCAGTACTTC. It specifies CASSLSGTGGYEQYF. V usage is TRBV5-4 and J usage is TRBJ2-5; TRBD1 aligns across 11 bases. TRBJ2-7 explains the end of the DNA better; the J call may be wrong. The germline CDR1 and CDR2 sequences are SGHNT and YYREEE (reference sequence). The CDR3 contains 15 residues.

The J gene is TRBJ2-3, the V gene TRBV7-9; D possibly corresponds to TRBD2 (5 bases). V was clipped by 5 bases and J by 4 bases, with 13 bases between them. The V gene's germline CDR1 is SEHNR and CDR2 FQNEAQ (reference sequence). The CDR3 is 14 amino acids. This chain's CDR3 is CASSRRDTPDTQYF. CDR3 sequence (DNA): TGTGCCAGCAGCCGTCGGGATACACCAGATACGCAGTATTTT.

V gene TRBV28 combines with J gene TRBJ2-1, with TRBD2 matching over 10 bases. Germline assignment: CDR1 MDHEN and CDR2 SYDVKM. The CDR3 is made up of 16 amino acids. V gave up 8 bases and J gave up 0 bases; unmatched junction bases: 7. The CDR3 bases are TGTGCCAGCCGTAGCGGGGGGCTACACTCCTACAATGAGCAGTTCTTC. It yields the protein CASRSGGLHSYNEQFF. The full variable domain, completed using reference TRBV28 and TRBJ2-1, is DVKVTQSSRYLVKRTGEKVFLECVQDMDHENMFWYRQDPGLGLRLIYFSYDVKMKEKGDIPEGYSVSREKKERFSLILESASTNQTSMYLCASRSGGLHSYNEQFFGPGTRLTVL.

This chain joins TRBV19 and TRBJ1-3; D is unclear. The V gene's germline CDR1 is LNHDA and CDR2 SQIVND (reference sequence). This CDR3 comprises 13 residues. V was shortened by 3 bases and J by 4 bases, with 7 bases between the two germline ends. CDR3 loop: CASSILAGNTIYF. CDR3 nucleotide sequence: TGTGCCAGTAGTATCCTAGCGGGAAACACCATATATTTT.

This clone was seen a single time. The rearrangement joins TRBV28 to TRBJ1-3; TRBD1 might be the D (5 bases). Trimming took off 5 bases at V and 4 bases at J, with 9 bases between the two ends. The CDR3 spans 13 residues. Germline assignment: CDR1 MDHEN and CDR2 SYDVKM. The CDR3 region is CASSAPGGNTIYF. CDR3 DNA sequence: TGTGCCAGCAGTGCCCCAGGGGGAAACACCATATATTTT.

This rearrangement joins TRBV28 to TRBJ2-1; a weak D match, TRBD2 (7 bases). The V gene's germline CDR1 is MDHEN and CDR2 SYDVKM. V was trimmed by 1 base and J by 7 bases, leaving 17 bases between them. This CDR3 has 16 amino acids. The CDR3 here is CASSLFVAGQGNEQFF. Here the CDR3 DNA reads TGTGCCAGCAGTTTATTCGTAGCGGGCCAGGGGAATGAGCAGTTCTTC.

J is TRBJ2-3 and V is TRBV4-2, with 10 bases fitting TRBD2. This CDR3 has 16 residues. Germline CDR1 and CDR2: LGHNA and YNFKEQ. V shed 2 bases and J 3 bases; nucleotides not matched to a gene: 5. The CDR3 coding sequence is TGTGCCAGCAGCCAAAGCGGGGGGGCCGTTACAGATACGCAGTATTTT. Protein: CASSQSGGAVTDTQYF.

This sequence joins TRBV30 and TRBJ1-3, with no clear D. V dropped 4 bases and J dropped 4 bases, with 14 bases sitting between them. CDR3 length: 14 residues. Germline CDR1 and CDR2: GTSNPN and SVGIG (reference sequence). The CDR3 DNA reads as TGTGCCTGGAACCGGGCGTCGGGGGGAAACACCATATATTTT. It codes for CAWNRASGGNTIYF. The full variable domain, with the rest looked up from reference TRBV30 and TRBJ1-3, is SQTIHQWPATLVQPVGSPLSLECTVEGTSNPNLYWYRQAAGRGLQLLFYSVGIGQISSEVPQNLSASRPQDRQFILSSKKLLLSDSGFYLCAWNRASGGNTIYFGEGSWLTVV.

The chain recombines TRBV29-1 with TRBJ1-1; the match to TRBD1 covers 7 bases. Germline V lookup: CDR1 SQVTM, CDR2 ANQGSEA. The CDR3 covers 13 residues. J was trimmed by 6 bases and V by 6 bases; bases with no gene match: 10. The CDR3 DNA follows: TGCAGCGTCACGACAGGGTCCCGTCCTGAAGCTTTCTTT. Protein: CSVTTGSRPEAFF.

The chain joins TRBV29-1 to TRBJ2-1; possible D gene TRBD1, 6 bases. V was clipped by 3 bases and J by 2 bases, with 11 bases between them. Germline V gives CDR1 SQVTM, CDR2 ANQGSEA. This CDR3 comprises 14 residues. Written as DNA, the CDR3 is TGCAGCGTTGACAGAGGGGGACCCTACAATGAGCAGTTCTTC. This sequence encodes CSVDRGGPYNEQFF.

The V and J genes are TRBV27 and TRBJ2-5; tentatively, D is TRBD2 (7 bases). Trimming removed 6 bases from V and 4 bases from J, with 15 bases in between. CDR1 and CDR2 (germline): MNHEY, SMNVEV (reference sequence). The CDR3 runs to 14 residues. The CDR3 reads CASSPQGRGETQYF. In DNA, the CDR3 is TGTGCCAGCAGCCCCCAGGGGAGGGGAGAGACCCAGTACTTC.

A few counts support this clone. The CDR3 DNA follows: TGTGCCATCAGGGGACTAGCAGGCGCCGGGGAGCTGTTTTTT. Its protein product is CAIRGLAGAGELFF. This rearrangement joins TRBV10-3 to TRBJ2-2; the match to TRBD2 covers 9 bases. Germline V gene lookup returns CDR1 ENHRY and CDR2 SYGVKD. Germline trimming cut 6 bases from V and 6 bases from J; bases unmatched to any gene: 5. The length of the CDR3 is 14 residues.

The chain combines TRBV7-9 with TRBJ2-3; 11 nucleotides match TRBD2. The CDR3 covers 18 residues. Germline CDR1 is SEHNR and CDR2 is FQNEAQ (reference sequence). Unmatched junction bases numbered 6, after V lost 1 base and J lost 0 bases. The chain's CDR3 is CASSLGLAGGLSTDTQYF. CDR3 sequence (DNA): TGTGCCAGCAGCTTAGGGCTAGCGGGAGGTTTAAGCACAGATACGCAGTATTTT.

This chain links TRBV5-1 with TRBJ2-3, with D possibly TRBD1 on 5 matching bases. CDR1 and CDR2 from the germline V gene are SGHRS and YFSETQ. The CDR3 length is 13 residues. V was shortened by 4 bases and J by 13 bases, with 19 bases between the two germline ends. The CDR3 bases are TGCGCCAGCAGCACAGAAGGTCCAGGGCTTAAGTATTTT. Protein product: CASSTEGPGLKYF. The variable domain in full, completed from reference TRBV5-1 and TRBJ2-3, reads KAGVTQTPRYLIKTRGQQVTLSCSPISGHRSVSWYQQTPGQGLQFLFEYFSETQRNKGNFPGRFSGRQFSNSRSEMNVSTLELGDSALYLCASSTEGPGLKYFGPGTRLTVL.

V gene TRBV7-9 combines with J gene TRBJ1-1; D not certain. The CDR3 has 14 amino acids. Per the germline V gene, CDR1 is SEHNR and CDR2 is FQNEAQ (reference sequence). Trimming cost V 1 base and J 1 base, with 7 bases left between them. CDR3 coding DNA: TGTGCCAGCAGCTTAGTCTGGCAGAACACTGAAGCTTTCTTT. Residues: CASSLVWQNTEAFF.

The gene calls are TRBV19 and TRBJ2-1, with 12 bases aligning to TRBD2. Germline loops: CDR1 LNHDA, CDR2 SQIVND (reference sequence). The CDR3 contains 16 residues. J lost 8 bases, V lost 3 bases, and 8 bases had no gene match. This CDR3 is CASSIPSGGALDEQFF. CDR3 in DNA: TGTGCCAGTAGTATCCCTAGCGGGGGGGCTTTAGATGAGCAGTTCTTC. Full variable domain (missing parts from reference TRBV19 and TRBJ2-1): DGGITQSPKYLFRKEGQNVTLSCEQNLNHDAMYWYRQDPGQGLRLIYYSQIVNDFQKGDIAEGYSVSREKKESFPLTVTSAQKNPTAFYLCASSIPSGGALDEQFFGPGTRLTVL.

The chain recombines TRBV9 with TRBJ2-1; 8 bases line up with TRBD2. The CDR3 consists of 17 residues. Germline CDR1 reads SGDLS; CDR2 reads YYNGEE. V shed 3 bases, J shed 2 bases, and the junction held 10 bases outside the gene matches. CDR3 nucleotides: TGTGCCAGCAGCGCAGGGAGCGGGAGTTTGCCCTACAATGAGCAGTTCTTC. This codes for CASSAGSGSLPYNEQFF.

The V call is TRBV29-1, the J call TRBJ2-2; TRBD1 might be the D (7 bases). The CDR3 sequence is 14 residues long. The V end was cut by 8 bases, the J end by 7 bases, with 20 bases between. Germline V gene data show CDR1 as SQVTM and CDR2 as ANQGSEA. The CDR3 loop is CSFSGAGGIGELFF. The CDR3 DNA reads TGCAGCTTTTCAGGGGCAGGGGGGATCGGGGAGCTGTTTTTT.

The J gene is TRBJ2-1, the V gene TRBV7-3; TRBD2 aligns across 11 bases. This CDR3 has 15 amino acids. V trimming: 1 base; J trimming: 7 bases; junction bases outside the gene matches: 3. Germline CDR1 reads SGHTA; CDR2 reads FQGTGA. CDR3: CASSLIAGGGNEQFF. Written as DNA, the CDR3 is TGTGCCAGCAGCTTAATAGCGGGAGGGGGGAATGAGCAGTTCTTC.

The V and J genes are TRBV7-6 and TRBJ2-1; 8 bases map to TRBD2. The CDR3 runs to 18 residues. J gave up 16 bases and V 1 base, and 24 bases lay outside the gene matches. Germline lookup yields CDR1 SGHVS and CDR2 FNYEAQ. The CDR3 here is CASSLVGFSFQSGSFLFF. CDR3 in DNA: TGTGCCAGCAGCTTAGTAGGGTTTAGTTTCCAAAGCGGGAGTTTCCTCTTCTTC.

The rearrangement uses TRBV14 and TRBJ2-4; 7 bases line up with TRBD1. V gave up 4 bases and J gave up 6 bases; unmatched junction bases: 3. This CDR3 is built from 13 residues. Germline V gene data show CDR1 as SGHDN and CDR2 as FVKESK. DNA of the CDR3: TGTGCCAGCAGCCCAGGGGGTGGAAACATTCAGTACTTC. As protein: CASSPGGGNIQYF. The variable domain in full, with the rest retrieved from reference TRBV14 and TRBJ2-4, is EAGVTQFPSHSVIEKGQTVTLRCDPISGHDNLYWYRRVMGKEIKFLLHFVKESKQDESGMPNNRFLAERTGGTYSTLKVQPAELEDSGVYFCASSPGGGNIQYFGAGTRLSVL.

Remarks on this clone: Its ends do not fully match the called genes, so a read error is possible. In DNA, the CDR3 is TGTTCCAGCAGCTTATACGAGACTGAGGACTATGGCTACACCTTC. This sequence encodes CSSSLYETEDYGYTF. The V gene is TRBV7-9, the J gene TRBJ1-2; D gene uncertain. This CDR3 spans 15 amino acids. Germline-derived CDR1 and CDR2 are SEHNR and FQNEAQ (reference sequence).

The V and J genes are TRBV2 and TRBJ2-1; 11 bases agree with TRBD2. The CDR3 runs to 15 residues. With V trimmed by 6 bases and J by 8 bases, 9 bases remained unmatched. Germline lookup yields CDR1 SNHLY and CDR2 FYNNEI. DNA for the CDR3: TGTGCCAGCAGACCCTATAGCGGGGGGGCCGATGAGCAGTTCTTC. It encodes CASRPYSGGADEQFF.

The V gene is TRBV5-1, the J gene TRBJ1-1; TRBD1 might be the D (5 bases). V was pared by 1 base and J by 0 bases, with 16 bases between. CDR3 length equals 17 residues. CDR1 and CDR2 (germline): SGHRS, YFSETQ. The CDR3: CASSLRQGSLVNTEAFF. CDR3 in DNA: TGCGCCAGCAGCTTGCGGCAGGGAAGCCTGGTGAACACTGAAGCTTTCTTT.

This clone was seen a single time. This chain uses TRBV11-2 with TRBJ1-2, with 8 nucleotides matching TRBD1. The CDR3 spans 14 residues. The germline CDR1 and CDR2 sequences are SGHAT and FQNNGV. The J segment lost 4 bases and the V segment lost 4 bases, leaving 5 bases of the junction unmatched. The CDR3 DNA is TGTGCCAGCAGCTCTAAGACAGGGGTCTATGGCTACACCTTC. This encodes CASSSKTGVYGYTF.